A selection of T cell receptor beta chains follows, all from one sample in a study of spatial heterogeneity in lung cancer. In TCRdb, the 5' RACE reads were re-called with MiXCR into one record per CDR3 protein. The sample carries under 75,000 distinct CDR3 sequences, over 7% recorded once. The material sequenced was PBMCs, taken at follow-up. These receptors were taken from a female donor with early-stage non-small cell lung cancer. CDR3s include the opening cysteine and the closing phenylalanine or tryptophan. The D gene is left open where the match is weak. Rows give clone size only sometimes, using once, few, many, or a class for an expanded clone.

j_call d_call clone_size v_call cdr3_length cdr3_nt cdr3_aa
TRBJ1-4 . many TRBV29-1 14 TGCAGCGTCACTGACAGACCAACTAATGAAAAACTGTTTTTT CSVTDRPTNEKLFF
TRBJ2-5 . few TRBV7-9 12 TGTGCCAGCAGCCGGGGGCAGGACACCCAGTACTTC CASSRGQDTQYF
TRBJ1-5 . many TRBV2 13 TGTGCCAGCAGTGACAAGGTACCTCAGCCCCAGCATTTT CASSDKVPQPQHF
TRBJ2-2 TRBD2 many TRBV5-1 15 TGCGCCACCGGAAGCGGGATCCAGTACACCGGGGAGCTGTTTTTT CATGSGIQYTGELFF
TRBJ2-7 TRBD1 many TRBV4-1 17 TGCGCCAGCAGCTACGAGGCCGGACAGGGGGTTCCCTACGAGCAGTACTTC CASSYEAGQGVPYEQYF
TRBJ2-2 . . TRBV12-5 13 TGTACTAGTGCCTCCCGTATGACCGGGGAGCTGTTTTTT CTSASRMTGELFF
TRBJ1-3 . few TRBV7-8 16 TGTGCCAGCAGCTTAGGGTGGGGCTTGCAAGGAAACACCATATATTTT CASSLGWGLQGNTIYF
TRBJ2-5 TRBD1 few TRBV18 14 TGTGCCAGCTCACCTCGGACAGGCCAAGAGACCCAGTACTTC CASSPRTGQETQYF
TRBJ2-5 TRBD2 many TRBV12-5 14 TGTGCTAGTGGTTTGGGACTAGCGGAGGAGACCCAGTACTTC CASGLGLAEETQYF
TRBJ2-3 . many TRBV12-5 13 TGTGCTAGTGGCCCCTCCGGGGCAGATACGCAGTATTTT CASGPSGADTQYF
TRBJ2-2 . few TRBV3-1 12 TGTGCCAGCAGCCAGCGGGCCGGGGAGCTGTTTTTT CASSQRAGELFF
TRBJ2-7 . many TRBV5-1 12 TGCGCCAGCAGCTTGGAAGGGGCCGAGCAGTACTTC CASSLEGAEQYF
TRBJ2-7 . many TRBV12-3/TRBV12-4 12 TGTGCCAGCAGGGCAGGGGCGGTCGAGCAGTACTTC CASRAGAVEQYF
TRBJ1-5 . many TRBV7-9 13 TGTGCCAGCAGCTTAGCCTGGAATCAGCCCCAGCATTTT CASSLAWNQPQHF
TRBJ2-1 . many TRBV5-1 13 TGCGCCAGCAAAAGGGGCCCCAACAATGAGCAGTTCTTC CASKRGPNNEQFF
TRBJ2-1 . . TRBV18 12 TGTGCCAGCTCTCTGAGGTCCAATGAGCAGTTCTTC CASSLRSNEQFF
TRBJ2-1 . many TRBV29-1 11 TGCAGCGTAACCCTAGCGAATGAGCAGTTCTTC CSVTLANEQFF
TRBJ2-7 . many TRBV27 15 TGTGCCAGCAGTTACTATGAGCGAAGCTCCTACGAGCAGTACTTC CASSYYERSSYEQYF
TRBJ2-5 . many TRBV27 13 TGTGCCAGCAGTATAGACGTCCTGGGGACCCAGTACTTC CASSIDVLGTQYF
TRBJ2-7 . many TRBV5-5 14 TGTGCCAGCAGCTCGATCGACGGAACCTACGAGCAGTACTTC CASSSIDGTYEQYF
TRBJ2-3 . many TRBV5-1 14 TGCGCCAGCAGCTTGGGGCTGATCACAGATACGCAGTATTTT CASSLGLITDTQYF
TRBJ1-4 . many TRBV4-1 13 TGCGCCAGCAGCCAAGGGACACCTGAAAAACTGTTTTTT CASSQGTPEKLFF